This T cell receptor beta chain appears in the sequencing data of a study of blood T cells in healthy people across ages. Trimming stripped 0 bases from V and 4 bases from J, with 14 bases between. Germline CDR1 and CDR2: SGHRS and YFSETQ. The CDR3 has 15 amino acids. This clonotype was picked up a small number of times. Primers used in a second PCR of roughly 6 to 11 cycles were a sample-barcoded 5' primer and a J-beta primer mix. From the 5' RACE reads, TCRdb called clonotypes with MiXCR, one entry per CDR3 protein. The sample includes roughly 1,700,000 distinct CDR3 sequences, 28% of them seen just once.

Sequenced sample: blood. J is TRBJ2-7 and V is TRBV5-1; perhaps TRBD2 as D (7 bases). This TCR derives from a woman younger than 45 in good health. CDR3 sequence: CASSLDFGRGYEQYF. CDR3 sequence (DNA): TGCGCCAGCAGCTTGGATTTTGGGAGGGGGTACGAGCAGTACTTC.